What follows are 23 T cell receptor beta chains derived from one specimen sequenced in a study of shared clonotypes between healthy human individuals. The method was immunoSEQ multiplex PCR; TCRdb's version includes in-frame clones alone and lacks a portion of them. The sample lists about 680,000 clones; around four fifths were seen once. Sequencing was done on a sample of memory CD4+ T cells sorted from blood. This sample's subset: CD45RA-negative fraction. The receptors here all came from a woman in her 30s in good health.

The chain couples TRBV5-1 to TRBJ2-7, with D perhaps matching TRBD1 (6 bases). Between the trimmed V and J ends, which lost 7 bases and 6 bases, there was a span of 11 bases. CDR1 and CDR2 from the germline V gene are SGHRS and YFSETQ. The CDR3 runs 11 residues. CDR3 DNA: TGCGCCAGCCGAGGGGGTGGCGAGCAGTACTTC. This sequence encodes CASRGGGEQYF.

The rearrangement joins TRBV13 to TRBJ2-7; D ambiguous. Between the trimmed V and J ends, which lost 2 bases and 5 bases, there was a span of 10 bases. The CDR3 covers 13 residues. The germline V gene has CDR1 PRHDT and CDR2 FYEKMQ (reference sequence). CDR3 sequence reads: CASSLRRADEQYF. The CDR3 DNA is TGTGCCAGCAGCTTACGTCGCGCGGACGAGCAGTACTTC.

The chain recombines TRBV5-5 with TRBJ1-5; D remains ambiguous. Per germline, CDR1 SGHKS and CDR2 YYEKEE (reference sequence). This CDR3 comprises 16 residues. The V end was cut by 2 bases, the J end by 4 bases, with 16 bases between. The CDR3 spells CASSFFPDIVNQPQHF. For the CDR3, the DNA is TGTGCCAGCAGCTTCTTCCCAGATATAGTTAATCAGCCCCAGCATTTT.

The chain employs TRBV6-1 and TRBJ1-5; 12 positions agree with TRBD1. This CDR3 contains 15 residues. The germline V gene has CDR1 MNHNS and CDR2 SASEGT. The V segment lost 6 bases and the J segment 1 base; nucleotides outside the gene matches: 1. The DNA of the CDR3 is TGTGCCAGCAGGGGACAGGGGGCGAGCAATCAGCCCCAGCATTTT. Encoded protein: CASRGQGASNQPQHF.

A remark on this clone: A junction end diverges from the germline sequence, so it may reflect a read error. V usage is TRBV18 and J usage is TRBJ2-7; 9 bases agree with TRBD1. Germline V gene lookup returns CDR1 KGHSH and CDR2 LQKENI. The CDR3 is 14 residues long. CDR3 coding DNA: TGTGCCAGCTCCCCACAGGGGGCGGGCTACGAGCAGTACTTC. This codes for CASSPQGAGYEQYF.

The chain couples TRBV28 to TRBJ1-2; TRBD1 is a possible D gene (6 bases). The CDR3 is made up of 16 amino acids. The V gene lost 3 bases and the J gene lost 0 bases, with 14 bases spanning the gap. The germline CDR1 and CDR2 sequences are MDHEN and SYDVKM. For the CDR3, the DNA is TGTGCCAGCAGTTTCGGGGGGCTGGATTCTAACTATGGCTACACCTTC. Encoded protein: CASSFGGLDSNYGYTF.

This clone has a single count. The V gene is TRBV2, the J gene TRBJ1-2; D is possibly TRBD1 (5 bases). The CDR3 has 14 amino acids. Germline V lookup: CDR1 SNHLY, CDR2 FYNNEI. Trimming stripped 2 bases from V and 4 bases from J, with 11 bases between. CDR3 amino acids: CASSEQGPTYGYTF. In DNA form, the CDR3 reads TGTGCCAGCAGTGAACAGGGCCCCACCTATGGCTACACCTTC.

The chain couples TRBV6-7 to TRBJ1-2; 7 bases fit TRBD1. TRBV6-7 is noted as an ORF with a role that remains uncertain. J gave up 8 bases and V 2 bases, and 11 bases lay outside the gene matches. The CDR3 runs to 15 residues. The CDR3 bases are TGTGCCAGCAGTTACGTGGGACAGTGCGTCTCCGGCTACACCTTC. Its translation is CASSYVGQCVSGYTF.

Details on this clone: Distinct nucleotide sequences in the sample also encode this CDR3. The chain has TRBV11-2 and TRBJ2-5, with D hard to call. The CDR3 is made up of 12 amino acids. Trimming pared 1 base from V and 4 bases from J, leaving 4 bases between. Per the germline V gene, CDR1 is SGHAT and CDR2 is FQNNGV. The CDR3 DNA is TGTGCCAGCAGCTTAGGTGCAGAGACCCAGTACTTC. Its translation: CASSLGAETQYF.

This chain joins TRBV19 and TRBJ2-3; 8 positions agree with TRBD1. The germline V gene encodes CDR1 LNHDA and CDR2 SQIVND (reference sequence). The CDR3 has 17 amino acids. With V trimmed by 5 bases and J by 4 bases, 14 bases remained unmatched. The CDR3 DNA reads TGTGCCAGTAGTGCAGGGGGCGGGGCGTCCCACGCAGATACGCAGTATTTT. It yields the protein CASSAGGGASHADTQYF.

In DNA form, the CDR3 reads TGTGCCAGCTGCCTAATCATGCACGGTGAAAAAACAGATACGCAGTATTTT. Protein: CASCLIMHGEKTDTQYF. V gene TRBV7-3 combines with J gene TRBJ2-3, with D hard to call. V lost 8 bases and J 3 bases, leaving 24 bases between the germline ends. Looked up from germline, CDR1 is SGHTA and CDR2 is FQGTGA. This CDR3 is 17 amino acids long.

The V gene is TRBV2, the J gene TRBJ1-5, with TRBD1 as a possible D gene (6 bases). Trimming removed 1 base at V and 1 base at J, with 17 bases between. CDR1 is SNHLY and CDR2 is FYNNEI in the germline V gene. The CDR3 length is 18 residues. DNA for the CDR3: TGTGCCAGCAGTGAAGGAAACAGGGTATGGTTGAGCAATCAGCCCCAGCATTTT. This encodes CASSEGNRVWLSNQPQHF.

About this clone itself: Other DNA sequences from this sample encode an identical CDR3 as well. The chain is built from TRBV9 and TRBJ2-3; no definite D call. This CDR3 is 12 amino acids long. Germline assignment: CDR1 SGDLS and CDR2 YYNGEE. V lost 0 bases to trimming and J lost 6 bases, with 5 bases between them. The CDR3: CASSVVGDTQYF. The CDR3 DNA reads TGTGCCAGCAGCGTAGTTGGGGATACGCAGTATTTT.

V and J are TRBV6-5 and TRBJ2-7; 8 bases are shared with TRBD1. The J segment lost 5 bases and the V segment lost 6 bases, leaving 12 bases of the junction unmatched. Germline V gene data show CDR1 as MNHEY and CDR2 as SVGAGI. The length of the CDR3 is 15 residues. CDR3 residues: CASSRRQGKNNEQYF. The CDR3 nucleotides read TGTGCCAGCAGCCGAAGACAGGGGAAAAACAACGAGCAGTACTTC.

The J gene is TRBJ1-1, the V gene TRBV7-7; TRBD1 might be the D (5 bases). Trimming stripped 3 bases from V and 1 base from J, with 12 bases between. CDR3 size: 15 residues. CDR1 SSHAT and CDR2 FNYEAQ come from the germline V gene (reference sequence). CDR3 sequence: CASSFFREGNTEAFF. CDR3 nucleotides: TGTGCCAGCAGCTTTTTCAGGGAGGGGAACACTGAAGCTTTCTTT.

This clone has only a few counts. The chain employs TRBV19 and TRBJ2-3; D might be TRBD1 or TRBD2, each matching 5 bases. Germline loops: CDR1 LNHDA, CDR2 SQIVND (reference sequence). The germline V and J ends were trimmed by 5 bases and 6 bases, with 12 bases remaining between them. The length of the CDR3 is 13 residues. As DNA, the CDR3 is TGTGCCAGTAGTCGGGACGGCGTGGATACGCAGTATTTT. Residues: CASSRDGVDTQYF.

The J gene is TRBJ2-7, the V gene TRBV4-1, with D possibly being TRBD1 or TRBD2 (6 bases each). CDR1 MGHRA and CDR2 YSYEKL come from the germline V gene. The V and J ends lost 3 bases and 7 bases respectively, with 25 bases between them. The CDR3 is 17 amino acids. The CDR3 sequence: CASSQYHRSGARYEQYF. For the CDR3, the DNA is TGCGCCAGCAGCCAGTACCATCGTTCGGGGGCTAGGTATGAGCAGTACTTC.

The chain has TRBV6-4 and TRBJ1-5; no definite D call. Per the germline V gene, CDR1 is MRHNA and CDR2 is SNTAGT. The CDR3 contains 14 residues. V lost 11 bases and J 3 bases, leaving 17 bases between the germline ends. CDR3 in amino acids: CAGFTELVNQPQHF. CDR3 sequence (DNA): TGTGCCGGCTTCACCGAGCTCGTCAATCAGCCCCAGCATTTT.

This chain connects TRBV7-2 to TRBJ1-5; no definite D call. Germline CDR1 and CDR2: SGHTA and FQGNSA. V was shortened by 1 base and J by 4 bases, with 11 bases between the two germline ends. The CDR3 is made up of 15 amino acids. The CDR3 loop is CASSLDPPGNQPQHF. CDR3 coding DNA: TGTGCCAGCAGCTTAGACCCTCCTGGGAATCAGCCCCAGCATTTT. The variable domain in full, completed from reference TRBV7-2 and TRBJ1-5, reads GAGVSQSPSNKVTEKGKDVELRCDPISGHTALYWYRQSLGQGLEFLIYFQGNSAPDKSGLPSDRFSAERTGGSVSTLTIQRTQQEDSAVYLCASSLDPPGNQPQHFGDGTRLSIL.

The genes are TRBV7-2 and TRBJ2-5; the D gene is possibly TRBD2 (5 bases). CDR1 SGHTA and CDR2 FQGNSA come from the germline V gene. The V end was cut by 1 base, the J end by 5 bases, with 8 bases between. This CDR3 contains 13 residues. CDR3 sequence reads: CASSLVGMETQYF. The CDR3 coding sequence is TGTGCCAGCAGCTTAGTCGGGATGGAGACCCAGTACTTC. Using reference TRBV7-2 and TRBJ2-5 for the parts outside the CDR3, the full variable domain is GAGVSQSPSNKVTEKGKDVELRCDPISGHTALYWYRQSLGQGLEFLIYFQGNSAPDKSGLPSDRFSAERTGGSVSTLTIQRTQQEDSAVYLCASSLVGMETQYFGPGTRLLVL.

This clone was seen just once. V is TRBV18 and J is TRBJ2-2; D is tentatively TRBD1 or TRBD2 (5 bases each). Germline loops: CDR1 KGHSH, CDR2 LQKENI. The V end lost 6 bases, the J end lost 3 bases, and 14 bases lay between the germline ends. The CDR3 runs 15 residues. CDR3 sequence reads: CASSPRGVDTGELFF. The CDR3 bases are TGTGCCAGCTCGCCTAGGGGAGTGGACACCGGGGAGCTGTTTTTT.

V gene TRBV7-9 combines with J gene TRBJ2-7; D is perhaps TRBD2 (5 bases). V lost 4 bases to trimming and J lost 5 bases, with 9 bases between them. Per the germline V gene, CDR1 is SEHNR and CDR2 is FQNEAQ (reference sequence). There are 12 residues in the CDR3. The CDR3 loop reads CASSSSGNEQYF. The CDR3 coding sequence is TGTGCCAGCAGCTCCTCCGGGAACGAGCAGTACTTC.

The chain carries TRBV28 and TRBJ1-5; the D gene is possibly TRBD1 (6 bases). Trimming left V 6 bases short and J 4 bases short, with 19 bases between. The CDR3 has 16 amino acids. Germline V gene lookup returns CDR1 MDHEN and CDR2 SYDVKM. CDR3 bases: TGTGCCAGCAGACACGAAACGGGGCAGGGGAATCAGCCCCAGCATTTT. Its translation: CASRHETGQGNQPQHF.